This TCR beta chain comes out of a study of CD8 T cells in Susac syndrome. The CDR3 runs 14 residues. Trimming stripped 0 bases from V and 8 bases from J, with 16 bases between. The germline gives CDR1 DFQATT, CDR2 SNEGSKA (reference sequence). Random hexamers were used to reverse transcribe about 0.45 to 1 ug of RNA. Using its own MiXCR run on the immunoSEQ multiplex PCR reads, TCRdb lists one record per CDR3 protein. The table records roughly 84,000 distinct CDR3 sequences, 95% to 97% of them present only once. From blood CD8+ and CD4+ T cells, the TCR beta chain was sequenced. The chain couples TRBV20-1 to TRBJ1-2; no reliable D call. This clonotype was obtained from a human donor with Susac syndrome. The sequenced material came from CD8+ T cells from PBMCs. CDR3 nucleotide sequence: TGCAGTGCTAGAGATCTGGAGGATCCCCACGGCTACACCTTC. This gives the protein CSARDLEDPHGYTF.